These T cell receptor beta chains were read from a single sample in a study of blood T cells in healthy people across ages. Using its own MiXCR run on the 5' RACE reads, TCRdb lists one record per CDR3 protein. The sample includes roughly 2 million distinct CDR3 sequences, 49% seen only once; the top ten take less than 2.5%. Input material: blood. These receptors were collected from a woman in her thirties or forties in good health. Both conserved end residues are part of each CDR3. The D gene is left open where the match is weak. Some rows mark clone size as missing; the rest say once, few, many or name a class of expanded clone.

D	V	size	length	J	DNA	CDR3
NA	TRBV7-6	few	15	TRBJ2-3	TGTGCCAGCAGCCCCTCTAGGAACCGTGGAGATACGCAGTATTTT	CASSPSRNRGDTQYF
TRBD2	TRBV5-5	NA	11	TRBJ2-1	TGTGCCAGTGAAGCGGGGGGGCTGTGGTTCTTC	CASEAGGLWFF
TRBD1	TRBV9	NA	16	TRBJ2-3	TGTGCCAGCAGCGTAGAGGCGGGACAGGGTACAGATACGCAGTATTTT	CASSVEAGQGTDTQYF
TRBD1	TRBV20-1	once	14	TRBJ1-4	TGCAGTGCCCTGACAGGGGCAACTAATGAAAAACTGTTTTTT	CSALTGATNEKLFF
TRBD1	TRBV6-5	NA	15	TRBJ2-1	TGTGCCAGCAGCACCGACAGGGCGGAGTACAATGAGCAGTTCTTC	CASSTDRAEYNEQFF
TRBD2	TRBV7-2	NA	15	TRBJ2-1	TGTGCCAGCAGCCCAGGCAGGGCTAGCGGGGGGGGAGAGTTCTTC	CASSPGRASGGGEFF
NA	TRBV9	NA	14	TRBJ2-3	TGTGCCAGCAGCGTAGGGAGGACCACAGATACGCAGTATTTT	CASSVGRTTDTQYF
NA	TRBV20-1	NA	12	TRBJ1-5	TGCAGTGCTAGGACCACCAATCAGCCCCAGCATTTT	CSARTTNQPQHF
NA	TRBV4-3	few	18	TRBJ1-2	TGCGCCAGCAGCCAAGGGCCAGGGTCTGGAACGTCTCGTGGTGGCTACACCTTC	CASSQGPGSGTSRGGYTF
NA	TRBV5-1	NA	14	TRBJ2-7	TGCGCCAGCAGTTCCTGGCCAGATAACTACGAGCAGTACTTC	CASSSWPDNYEQYF
NA	TRBV28	few	15	TRBJ2-1	TGTGCCAGCAGCCCAGGGACTCCCTCCTACAATGAGCAGTTCTTC	CASSPGTPSYNEQFF
TRBD2	TRBV20-1	NA	19	TRBJ2-3	TGCAGTGCTAGAGTCCCGGGTGGACTAGCGGGGGGGGACATAGATACGCAGTATTTT	CSARVPGGLAGGDIDTQYF
NA	TRBV27	many	13	TRBJ1-6	TGTGCCAGCAGCTTGGGACCCAATTCACCCCTCCACTTT	CASSLGPNSPLHF
NA	TRBV20-1	few	13	TRBJ2-1	TGCAGTGCTACAGGTTCTCCACAAGATGAGCAGTTCTTC	CSATGSPQDEQFF
NA	TRBV29-1	NA	16	TRBJ2-5	TGCAGCGTTGAAGATAAGAGGGGGAATTGGGGAGAGACCCAGTACTTC	CSVEDKRGNWGETQYF
NA	TRBV9	NA	14	TRBJ2-5	TGTGCCAGCAGCGTAGATATAGGGGCAGGGGAGCAGTACTTC	CASSVDIGAGEQYF
NA	TRBV7-8	NA	17	TRBJ2-7	TGTGCCAGCAGCTTAAGAGGGGCTGATTTCAGTTCCTACGAGCAGTACTTC	CASSLRGADFSSYEQYF
TRBD2	TRBV27	NA	14	TRBJ2-5	TGTGCCAGCGGTCGAGCGGGGGCCCAAGAGACCCAGTACTTC	CASGRAGAQETQYF